The source of this T cell receptor (beta chain) is a study of monozygotic twins with inflammatory bowel disease. TCRdb re-analyzed the 5' RACE reads; it lists each CDR3 protein once, without DNA. In total, the table holds 140,000 to 150,000 distinct CDR3 sequences. Germline V gene lookup returns CDR1 SGHRS and CDR2 YFSETQ. The CDR3 is 14 amino acids. This TCR derives from a human donor with ulcerative colitis or Crohn's disease, or a healthy co-twin of an affected twin (not recorded which). The V and J genes are TRBV5-1 and TRBJ1-2; no DNA is available, so the TRBD1 call from TCRdb remains unchecked. The source material was blood. This chain's CDR3 is CASRLYTGNYGYTF.